A single sample gave rise to the 10 T cell receptor beta chains below, sequenced in a study of shared T cell receptors in the human thymus. Profiling relied on immunoSEQ multiplex PCR, and the TCRdb table lists in-frame clones only, not all of them. The sample records some 720,000 clones, 88% being singletons. The data were also submitted as part of a second study, on human thymus T cells.

Sequenced: thymocytes. Receptors originate from a boy younger than two with a congenital heart defect.

V usage is TRBV30 and J usage is TRBJ2-3; 7 positions match TRBD1. Germline CDR1 GTSNPN, CDR2 SVGIG (reference sequence). The ends lost 8 bases at V and 0 bases at J; junction bases unmatched: 8. This CDR3 spans 14 amino acids. In DNA, the CDR3 is TGTGCCGGCCGACAGGGCCCGAGCACAGATACGCAGTATTTT. This sequence encodes CAGRQGPSTDTQYF.

The chain uses TRBV10-3 and TRBJ2-2; 8 positions agree with TRBD2. The CDR3 is made up of 18 amino acids. CDR1 and CDR2 (germline): ENHRY, SYGVKD. J gave up 2 bases and V 0 bases, and 8 bases lay outside the gene matches. The CDR3 nucleotides are TGTGCCATCAGTGAGTCGCCGGGACTAGAGGTTAACACCGGGGAGCTGTTTTTT. It yields the protein CAISESPGLEVNTGELFF.

This sequence joins TRBV4-2 and TRBJ2-1, with D possibly TRBD1 on 5 matching bases. Germline loops: CDR1 LGHNA, CDR2 YNFKEQ. The CDR3 extends over 15 amino acids. V was cut by 0 bases and J by 5 bases, with 11 bases left in between. This CDR3 reads CASSQETRADNEQFF. The CDR3 DNA sequence: TGTGCCAGCAGCCAAGAGACCAGGGCGGACAATGAGCAGTTCTTC.

The chain is built from TRBV13 and TRBJ2-2, with 11 bases fitting TRBD2. The CDR3 sequence is 16 residues long. Germline V gene sequence: CDR1 PRHDT, CDR2 FYEKMQ (reference sequence). V was pared by 5 bases and J by 4 bases, with 6 bases of the junction left unmatched. DNA of the CDR3: TGTGCCAGCAGCACGGGACTAGCGGAGGCCACCGGGGAGCTGTTTTTT. Its protein is CASSTGLAEATGELFF.

V usage is TRBV19 and J usage is TRBJ2-3; TRBD2 agrees at 10 bases. CDR1 is LNHDA and CDR2 is SQIVND in the germline V gene (reference sequence). The CDR3 length is 19 residues. V gave up 6 bases and J gave up 2 bases; unmatched junction bases: 17. The CDR3: CASSHPRRTSGRATDTQYF. CDR3 nucleotide sequence: TGTGCCAGTAGCCACCCTCGGAGAACAAGCGGGAGGGCCACAGATACGCAGTATTTT.

This chain joins TRBV28 and TRBJ2-5, with TRBD1 matching 10 bases. This CDR3 has 16 amino acids. Germline assignment: CDR1 MDHEN and CDR2 SYDVKM. The junction had 10 bases not matched to a gene; V was cut back by 4 bases and J by 5 bases. CDR3 sequence (DNA): TGTGCCAGCAGTTCGATACTCCGGACAGGGGGGGAGACCCAGTACTTC. Translation gives CASSSILRTGGETQYF.

This chain links TRBV4-3 with TRBJ1-2; D uncertain. The germline V gene has CDR1 LGHNA and CDR2 YSLEER. V was pared by 3 bases and J by 3 bases, with 11 bases between. The CDR3 is 14 residues long. Written as DNA, the CDR3 is TGCGCCAGCAGCCAGAGAACTACTCACTATGGCTACACCTTC. Its protein product is CASSQRTTHYGYTF.

The chain has TRBV4-2 and TRBJ2-7; 7 positions agree with TRBD2. The CDR3 runs to 15 residues. V gave up 1 base and J gave up 5 bases; unmatched junction bases: 8. Germline values: CDR1 LGHNA, CDR2 YNFKEQ. The CDR3 loop is CASSQGTLAAHEQYF. CDR3 DNA: TGTGCCAGCAGCCAAGGGACTCTAGCGGCCCACGAGCAGTACTTC.

V gene TRBV27 combines with J gene TRBJ1-5, with D maybe TRBD1 (5 bases). With 5 bases removed from V and 1 base from J, the gap between germline ends came to 15 bases. The CDR3 covers 16 residues. In germline, CDR1 is MNHEY, CDR2 SMNVEV (reference sequence). As DNA, the CDR3 is TGTGCCAGCAGTGTTCGCCGCGACAGAAGCAATCAGCCCCAGCATTTT. It codes for CASSVRRDRSNQPQHF.

The chain has TRBV5-5 and TRBJ1-2; the match to TRBD1 covers 11 bases. The CDR3 has 17 residues. The germline V gene encodes CDR1 SGHKS and CDR2 YYEKEE (reference sequence). V dropped 2 bases and J dropped 3; count of bases not matched to a gene: 9. The CDR3 nucleotides read TGTGCCAGCAGCTTCTCCTGGACAGGGGGCCGGCACTATGGCTACACCTTC. This codes for CASSFSWTGGRHYGYTF.